The 10 T cell receptor beta chains listed next were all sequenced from one sample in a study of T cells in Graves' hyperthyroidism and ophthalmopathy. Template material for amplifying TCR beta CDR3 regions consisted of RNA transcripts. RT-PCR in the first round (using the HTBI primer set) targeted the TCR CDR3. TCRdb called the multiplex PCR reads again in MiXCR, with one record for every CDR3 protein. This table has a few hundred thousand distinct CDR3 sequences, just over 45% appearing once. The material sequenced was peripheral blood or thyroid tissue (not recorded which). These receptors were obtained from an adult woman with Graves' disease, either hyperthyroidism or ophthalmopathy (not recorded which).

There are many counts of this clonotype. J is TRBJ2-2 and V is TRBV6-5; 11 nucleotides align to TRBD2. In germline, CDR1 is MNHEY, CDR2 SVGAGI. J lost 3 bases, V lost 2 bases, and 11 bases had no gene match. The CDR3 sequence is 19 residues long. CDR3 coding DNA: TGTGCCAGCAGTTACCAGGGGATAGCGGGAGGGGCGGACACCGGGGAGCTGTTTTTT. Amino acid sequence: CASSYQGIAGGADTGELFF.

With respect to this clonotype: Mismatch with germline at one junction end may stem from a read error. The V call is TRBV20-1, the J call TRBJ2-5; D remains unclear. Germline V lookup: CDR1 DFQATT, CDR2 SNEGSKA (reference sequence). There are 13 residues in the CDR3. Here the CDR3 DNA reads TGCAGCGCTAACCGGGCCCTTCGGGAGACCCAGTACTTC. It is translated as CSANRALRETQYF.

The table lists this clonotype with many counts. J is TRBJ2-5 and V is TRBV11-2, with 8 bases matching TRBD2. This CDR3 comprises 14 residues. J lost 4 bases, V lost 5 bases, and 6 bases had no gene match. Germline assignment: CDR1 SGHAT and CDR2 FQNNGV. CDR3: CASSQGLARETQYF. DNA for the CDR3: TGTGCCAGCAGCCAAGGACTAGCTAGAGAGACCCAGTACTTC.

This clonotype has only one observation. The chain uses TRBV28 and TRBJ2-5, with 7 nucleotides matching TRBD2. Germline V gene data show CDR1 as MDHEN and CDR2 as SYDVKM. The CDR3 loop spans 14 amino acids. Trimming took 5 bases from V and 5 from J; bases not matched to a gene: 8. The CDR3 loop is CASSTAGPAETQYF. The CDR3 DNA reads TGTGCCAGCAGTACAGCGGGACCGGCGGAGACCCAGTACTTC.

This clonotype was picked up a small number of times. This chain connects TRBV7-9 to TRBJ1-4; the match to TRBD1 covers 11 bases. The germline gives CDR1 SEHNR, CDR2 FQNEAQ (reference sequence). V gave up 4 bases and J gave up 8 bases; unmatched junction bases: 9. The CDR3 length is 16 residues. CDR3 amino acids: CASSSRRDRGNEKLFF. The CDR3 DNA sequence: TGTGCCAGCAGCTCGCGCCGGGACAGGGGGAACGAAAAACTGTTTTTT.

This clonotype was counted ten times or more. The J gene is TRBJ1-1, the V gene TRBV30; D is unresolved. In germline, CDR1 is GTSNPN, CDR2 SVGIG (reference sequence). CDR3 length: 12 residues. The ends were cut back, 3 bases at V and 3 bases at J, with 8 bases in the middle. The CDR3: CAWSITDTEAFF. The CDR3, as DNA: TGTGCCTGGAGCATAACCGACACTGAAGCTTTCTTT. The whole variable domain, filled in from reference TRBV30 and TRBJ1-1, reads SQTIHQWPATLVQPVGSPLSLECTVEGTSNPNLYWYRQAAGRGLQLLFYSVGIGQISSEVPQNLSASRPQDRQFILSSKKLLLSDSGFYLCAWSITDTEAFFGQGTRLTVV.

The J gene is TRBJ2-3, the V gene TRBV7-2, with 14 bases matching TRBD2. The germline gives CDR1 SGHTA, CDR2 FQGNSA. Trimming cost V 1 base and J 8 bases; bases outside gene matches: 5. CDR3 length equals 16 residues. The DNA of the CDR3 is TGTGCCAGCAGCTTAGAGGGACTAGCGGGAGTCTTTACGCAGTATTTT. It translates to CASSLEGLAGVFTQYF. Drawing the rest from reference TRBV7-2 and TRBJ2-3, the complete variable domain is GAGVSQSPSNKVTEKGKDVELRCDPISGHTALYWYRQSLGQGLEFLIYFQGNSAPDKSGLPSDRFSAERTGGSVSTLTIQRTQQEDSAVYLCASSLEGLAGVFTQYFGPGTRLTVL.

V usage is TRBV2 and J usage is TRBJ1-1; D possibly corresponds to TRBD1 (5 bases). CDR1 and CDR2 (germline): SNHLY, FYNNEI. The germline V and J ends were trimmed by 9 bases and 0 bases, with 11 bases remaining between them. The CDR3 is made up of 13 amino acids. The CDR3 sequence: CARAQGLNTEAFF. CDR3 DNA sequence: TGTGCCAGGGCGCAGGGTTTGAACACTGAAGCTTTCTTT.

V is TRBV19 and J is TRBJ1-2; D is possibly TRBD1 (6 bases). V was clipped by 6 bases and J by 8 bases, with 13 bases between them. Per germline, CDR1 LNHDA and CDR2 SQIVND (reference sequence). The CDR3 is made up of 12 amino acids. The CDR3 nucleotides read TGTGCCAGTAGAACCGCCCAGGGGGGCTACACCTTC. It codes for CASRTAQGGYTF.

The chain's CDR3 is CASSLPSRSRQWYGYTF. CDR3 nucleotide sequence: TGTGCCAGCAGCTTACCGAGTAGATCGAGGCAGTGGTATGGCTACACCTTC. The rearrangement links TRBV7-8 to TRBJ1-2; D gene uncertain. Looked up from germline, CDR1 is SGHVS and CDR2 is FQNEAQ. The CDR3 length is 17 residues. Trimming took off 2 bases at V and 5 bases at J, with 21 bases between the two ends.